The 10 T cell receptor beta chains given below trace back to one sample, sequenced in a study of control samples from healthy donors and cancer patients. TCRdb's table, derived via immunoSEQ multiplex PCR, lists solely in-frame clones and lacks some. Among roughly 370,000 clones listed, about 93% were seen once. The sample comprised PBMCs. Every receptor here comes from a man aged 35 to 55 with head and neck cancer.

The V and J genes are TRBV18 and TRBJ2-3; 9 bases fit TRBD2. V gave up 2 bases and J gave up 1 base; unmatched junction bases: 1. This CDR3 has 15 residues. CDR1 and CDR2 (germline): KGHSH, LQKENI. CDR3 loop: CASSPWTSGTDTQYF. In DNA, the CDR3 is TGTGCCAGCTCACCATGGACTAGCGGCACAGATACGCAGTATTTT.

This chain joins TRBV18 and TRBJ2-7; no definite D call. The V and J ends lost 2 bases and 4 bases respectively, with 18 bases between them. Germline CDR1 is KGHSH and CDR2 is LQKENI. The length of the CDR3 is 16 residues. CDR3 nucleotide sequence: TGTGCCAGCTCACCAGGGCACTTTCCAAAACTTTACGAGCAGTACTTC. Amino acid sequence: CASSPGHFPKLYEQYF.

This clone was observed a single time. The chain uses TRBV12-3 or TRBV12-4 and TRBJ1-1; D call uncertain. The CDR3 totals 13 residues. V dropped 5 bases and J dropped 3 bases, with 10 bases sitting between them. CDR3 amino acids: CASSALVDTEAFF. The CDR3 DNA follows: TGTGCCAGCAGTGCTCTTGTGGACACTGAAGCTTTCTTT.

This chain joins TRBV28 and TRBJ2-2; a weak D match, TRBD1 (7 bases). Per germline, CDR1 MDHEN and CDR2 SYDVKM. This CDR3 has 15 residues. V was cut by 6 bases and J by 0 bases, with 11 bases left in between. Here the CDR3 reads CASRGGTANTGELFF. For the CDR3, the DNA is TGTGCCAGCAGAGGCGGGACAGCGAACACCGGGGAGCTGTTTTTT.

Note on this clone: Other DNA sequences from this sample encode an identical CDR3 as well. The chain has TRBV29-1 and TRBJ1-1; D is uncertain. Germline V gene lookup returns CDR1 SQVTM and CDR2 ANQGSEA. This CDR3 has 11 amino acids. Trimming took off 4 bases at V and 2 bases at J, with 5 bases between the two ends. CDR3 in DNA: TGCAGCGTTGTCCCAAACACTGAAGCTTTCTTT. Encoded protein: CSVVPNTEAFF.

This chain uses TRBV6-1 with TRBJ2-2; the D gene could be TRBD1 or TRBD2 (5 bases each). The CDR3 consists of 19 residues. V lost 4 bases, J lost 7 bases, and 28 bases lay in between. Germline assignment: CDR1 MNHNS and CDR2 SASEGT. The CDR3: CASSAGSGGPGFRIGELFF. In DNA form, the CDR3 reads TGTGCCAGCAGTGCAGGGTCAGGCGGCCCGGGGTTTCGGATCGGGGAGCTGTTTTTT.

The chain uses TRBV7-3 and TRBJ2-1; no clear D. From germline, CDR1 is SGHTA and CDR2 FQGTGA. V lost 3 bases and J lost 6, with 9 bases in between. The CDR3 has 13 amino acids. The CDR3 loop is CASSLEKANEQFF. The CDR3 coding sequence is TGTGCCAGCAGCTTGGAGAAAGCCAATGAGCAGTTCTTC.

The chain uses TRBV12-3 or TRBV12-4 and TRBJ1-5; tentatively, D is TRBD1 (5 bases). V was clipped by 4 bases and J by 7 bases, with 8 bases between them. The CDR3 consists of 12 residues. In DNA form, the CDR3 reads TGTGCCAGCAGTTACGGGGGACAGCCCCAGCATTTT. The encoded protein is CASSYGGQPQHF.

This clone was detected once. The chain recombines TRBV5-4 with TRBJ1-4; 9 nucleotides line up with TRBD1. Germline assignment: CDR1 SGHNT and CDR2 YYREEE (reference sequence). V shed 4 bases and J 8 bases; nucleotides not matched to a gene: 9. The CDR3 contains 15 residues. In DNA form, the CDR3 reads TGTGCCAGCAGCCCTGACCCGGGACAGGGAGAAAAACTGTTTTTT. Protein sequence: CASSPDPGQGEKLFF.

This chain links TRBV5-4 with TRBJ2-7, with TRBD1 matching 7 bases. Per the germline V gene, CDR1 is SGHNT and CDR2 is YYREEE (reference sequence). Trimming removed 4 bases from V and 3 bases from J; junction bases left unmatched: 10. The CDR3 length is 15 residues. CDR3 sequence: CASSGPGTEIYEQYF. The CDR3 DNA sequence: TGTGCCAGCAGCGGCCCCGGGACAGAGATCTACGAGCAGTACTTC.